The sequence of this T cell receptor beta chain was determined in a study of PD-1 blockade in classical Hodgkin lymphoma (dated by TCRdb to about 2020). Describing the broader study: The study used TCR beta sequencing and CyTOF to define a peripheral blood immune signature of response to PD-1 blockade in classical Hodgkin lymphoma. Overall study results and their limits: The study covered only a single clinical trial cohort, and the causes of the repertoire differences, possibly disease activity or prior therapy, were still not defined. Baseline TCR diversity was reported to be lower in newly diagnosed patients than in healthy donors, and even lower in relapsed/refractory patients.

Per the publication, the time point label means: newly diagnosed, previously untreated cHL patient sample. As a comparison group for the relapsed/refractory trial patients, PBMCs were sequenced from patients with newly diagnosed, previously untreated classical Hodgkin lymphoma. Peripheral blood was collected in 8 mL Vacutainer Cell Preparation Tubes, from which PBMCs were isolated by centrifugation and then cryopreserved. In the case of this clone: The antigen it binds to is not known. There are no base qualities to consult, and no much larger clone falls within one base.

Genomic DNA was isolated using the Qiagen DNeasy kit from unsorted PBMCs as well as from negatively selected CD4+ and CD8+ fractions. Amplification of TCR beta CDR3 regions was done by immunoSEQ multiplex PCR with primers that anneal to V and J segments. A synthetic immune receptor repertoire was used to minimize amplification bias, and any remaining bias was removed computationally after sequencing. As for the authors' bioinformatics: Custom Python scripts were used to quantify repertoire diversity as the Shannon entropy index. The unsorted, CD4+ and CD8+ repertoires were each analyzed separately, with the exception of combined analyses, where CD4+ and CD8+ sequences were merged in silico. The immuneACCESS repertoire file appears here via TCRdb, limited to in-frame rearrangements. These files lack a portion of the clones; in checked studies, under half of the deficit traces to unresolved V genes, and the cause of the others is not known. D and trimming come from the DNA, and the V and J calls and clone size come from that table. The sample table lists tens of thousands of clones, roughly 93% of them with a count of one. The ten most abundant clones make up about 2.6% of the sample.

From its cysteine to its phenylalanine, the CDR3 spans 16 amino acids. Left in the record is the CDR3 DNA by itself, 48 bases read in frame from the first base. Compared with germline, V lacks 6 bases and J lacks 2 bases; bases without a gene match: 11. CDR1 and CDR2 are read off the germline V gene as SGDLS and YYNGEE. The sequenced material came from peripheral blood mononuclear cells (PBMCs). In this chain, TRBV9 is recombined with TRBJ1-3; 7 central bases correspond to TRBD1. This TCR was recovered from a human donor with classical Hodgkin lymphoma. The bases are TGTGCCAGCACCCCAGCACAGGGGACGGCTGGAAACACCATATATTTT. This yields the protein CASTPAQGTAGNTIYF.